These T cell receptor beta chains were read from a single sample in a study of cytomegalovirus exposure and HLA in healthy donors. Method: immunoSEQ multiplex PCR; TCRdb's copy keeps in-frame clones and lacks some. The sample holds 130,000 or so clones, roughly 80% seen once. Specimen: PBMCs. These receptors were obtained from a man younger than 40 in good health and CMV-seronegative. CDR3s include the opening cysteine and the closing phenylalanine or tryptophan. The D gene is left open where the match is weak. Only part of the rows carry a size: once, few, many, or a class if the clone is expanded.

v_call,d_call,j_call,clone_size,cdr3_nt,cdr3_aa
TRBV19,NA,TRBJ1-1,few,TGTGCCAGTAGTCTTCAGGGATCCCCGAACACTGAAGCTTTCTTT,CASSLQGSPNTEAFF
TRBV27,NA,TRBJ2-7,NA,TGTGCCATCAGGGGCAGGATACGTTCCTACGAGCAGTACTTC,CAIRGRIRSYEQYF
TRBV10-3,NA,TRBJ1-3,NA,TGTGCCATCAGTGGTGGATCGGGACACCCCTCTGGAAACACCATATATTTT,CAISGGSGHPSGNTIYF
TRBV27,TRBD2,TRBJ2-3,NA,TGTGCCAGCAGTTTACGGACTAGCGGGAGGGCAGATACGCAGTATTTT,CASSLRTSGRADTQYF
TRBV2,NA,TRBJ1-1,NA,TGTGCCAGCAGAAACCAGCGGAAGAACACTGAAGCTTTCTTT,CASRNQRKNTEAFF
TRBV7-7,NA,TRBJ2-2,few,TGTGCCAGCAGCTTAGTCCCAGGGGTGGACACCGGGGAGCTGTTTTTT,CASSLVPGVDTGELFF
TRBV28,TRBD1,TRBJ1-4,few,TGTGCCAGCAGGAGGGACAGGAGTAATGAAAAACTGTTTTTT,CASRRDRSNEKLFF
TRBV9,NA,TRBJ2-7,NA,TGTGCCAGCAGCGTAGGCGGCACCTACGAGCAGTACTTC,CASSVGGTYEQYF
TRBV28,TRBD1,TRBJ2-1,NA,TGTGCCAGCAGGAGGGACAGCTACAATGAGCAGTTCTTC,CASRRDSYNEQFF
TRBV7-2,TRBD1,TRBJ2-5,NA,TGTGCCAGCAGCCGCGGGACAGGGAAAGAGACCCAGTACTTC,CASSRGTGKETQYF